Below are 5 T cell receptor beta chains sequenced from a single sample in a study of beta chain features in type 1 diabetes. The study reverse transcribed the entire isolated RNA, so it sequenced expressed TCRB transcripts. Clones were read by immunoSEQ multiplex PCR, and TCRdb kept only the in-frame ones, dropping some. The sample holds around 250,000 clones; more than 65% are singletons and the top ten take about 0.051%. Source material: naive CD4+ T cells from blood. These receptors were taken from a man aged 30 to 39 in good health.

The chain employs TRBV29-1 and TRBJ1-1, with D uncertain. The V end lost 4 bases, the J end lost 4 bases, and 10 bases lay between the germline ends. In germline, CDR1 is SQVTM, CDR2 ANQGSEA. This CDR3 contains 12 residues. CDR3 protein: CSVVFSGTEAFF. In DNA form, the CDR3 reads TGCAGCGTTGTCTTTAGCGGCACTGAAGCTTTCTTT.

V gene TRBV11-2 combines with J gene TRBJ2-3; D possibly uses TRBD1 or TRBD2 (5 bases each). The germline V gene has CDR1 SGHAT and CDR2 FQNNGV. V gave up 2 bases and J gave up 5 bases, with 11 bases separating them. This CDR3 region has 14 residues. As DNA, the CDR3 is TGTGCCAGCAGCTTAAGGGGAGTGGAAGATACGCAGTATTTT. It is translated as CASSLRGVEDTQYF. The complete variable domain, with remaining parts taken from reference TRBV11-2 and TRBJ2-3, reads EAGVAQSPRYKIIEKRQSVAFWCNPISGHATLYWYQQILGQGPKLLIQFQNNGVVDDSQLPKDRFSAERLKGVDSTLKIQPAKLEDSAVYLCASSLRGVEDTQYFGPGTRLTVL.

This rearrangement joins TRBV23-1 to TRBJ2-6; D may be TRBD1 (6 bases). TRBV23-1 is an ORF, with its function uncertain. CDR3 size: 16 residues. With 4 bases removed from V and 6 bases from J, the gap between germline ends came to 16 bases. CDR3 coding DNA: TGCGCCAGCAGTCCGGACAGCCTATTTCCGGCCAACGTCCTGACTTTC. It codes for CASSPDSLFPANVLTF.

V usage is TRBV13 and J usage is TRBJ2-1; tentatively, D is TRBD2 (5 bases). Germline V lookup: CDR1 PRHDT, CDR2 FYEKMQ (reference sequence). The V gene lost 3 bases and the J gene lost 0 bases, with 12 bases spanning the gap. This CDR3 contains 16 residues. The CDR3 bases are TGTGCCAGCAGCTTTGAAAGCGGAAGCTCCTACAATGAGCAGTTCTTC. This sequence encodes CASSFESGSSYNEQFF.

The chain is built from TRBV30 and TRBJ2-2, with 7 bases fitting TRBD1. V shed 4 bases and J 1 base; nucleotides not matched to a gene: 9. CDR3 length equals 16 residues. The germline V gene has CDR1 GTSNPN and CDR2 SVGIG (reference sequence). The CDR3 DNA reads as TGTGCCTGGATCCCCGTGGGACAGAAGAACACCGGGGAGCTGTTTTTT. Translation gives CAWIPVGQKNTGELFF.